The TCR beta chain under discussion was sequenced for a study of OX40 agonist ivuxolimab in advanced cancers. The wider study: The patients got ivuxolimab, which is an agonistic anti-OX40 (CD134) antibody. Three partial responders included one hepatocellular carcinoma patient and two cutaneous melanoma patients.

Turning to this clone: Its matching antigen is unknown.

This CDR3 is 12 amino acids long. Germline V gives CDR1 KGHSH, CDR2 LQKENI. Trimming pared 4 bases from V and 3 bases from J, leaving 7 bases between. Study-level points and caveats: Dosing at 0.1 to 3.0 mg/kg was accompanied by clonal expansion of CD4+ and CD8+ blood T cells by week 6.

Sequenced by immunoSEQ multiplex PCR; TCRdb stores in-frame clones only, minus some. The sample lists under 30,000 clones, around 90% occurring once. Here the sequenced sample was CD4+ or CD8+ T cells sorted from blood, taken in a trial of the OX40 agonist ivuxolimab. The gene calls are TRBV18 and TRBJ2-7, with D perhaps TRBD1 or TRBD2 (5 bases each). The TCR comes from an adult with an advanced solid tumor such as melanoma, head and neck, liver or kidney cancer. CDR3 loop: CASSRDDYEQYF. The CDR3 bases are TGTGCCAGCTCACGGGACGACTACGAGCAGTACTTC.